This T cell receptor beta chain was recovered during a study of blood T cell repertoires in COVID-19. J gave up 15 bases and V 5 bases, and 14 bases lay outside the gene matches. The CDR3 covers 15 residues. Germline assignment: CDR1 SEHNR and CDR2 FQNEAQ (reference sequence). The protocol was immunoSEQ multiplex PCR, while the TCRdb copy is restricted to in-frame clones and leaves out a portion. The sample contains over 200,000 clones, about 91% of which appear only once. This receptor was obtained from a middle-aged woman with acute COVID-19. Sequenced input: PBMCs or T cells enriched from blood (not recorded which). J is TRBJ2-1 and V is TRBV7-9, with TRBD1 identical over 12 bases. CDR3 in amino acids: CASSPGTGGVPDGFF. CDR3 nucleotides: TGTGCCAGCAGCCCCGGGACAGGGGGCGTGCCCGATGGGTTCTTC.